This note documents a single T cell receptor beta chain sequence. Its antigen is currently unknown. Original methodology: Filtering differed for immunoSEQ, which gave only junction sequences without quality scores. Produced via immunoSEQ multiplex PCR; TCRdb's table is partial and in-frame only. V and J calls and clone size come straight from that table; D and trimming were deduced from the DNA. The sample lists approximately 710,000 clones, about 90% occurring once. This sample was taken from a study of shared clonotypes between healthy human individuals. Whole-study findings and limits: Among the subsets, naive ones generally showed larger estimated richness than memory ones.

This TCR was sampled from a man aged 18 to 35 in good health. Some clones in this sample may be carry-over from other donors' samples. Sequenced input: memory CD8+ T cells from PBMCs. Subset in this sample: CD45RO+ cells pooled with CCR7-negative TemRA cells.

For the CDR3, the DNA is TGTGCCAGCAGCCTGGGGGGCGCGAATGGCTACACCTTC. Amino acid sequence: CASSLGGANGYTF. The J gene is TRBJ1-2, the V gene TRBV6-5; D possibly corresponds to TRBD1 (6 bases). From germline, CDR1 is MNHEY and CDR2 SVGAGI. This CDR3 spans 13 amino acids. V lost 6 bases, J lost 6 bases, and 14 bases lay in between.